This T cell receptor beta chain was sequenced during a study of T-cell memory formation after mild COVID-19. The CDR3 extends over 15 amino acids. The trim removed 0 bases at V and 4 bases at J, leaving 3 bases unmatched. Germline-derived CDR1 and CDR2 are SGHRS and YFSETQ. It was 5'RACE with constant-segment primers that produced the TCR alpha and TCR beta cDNA libraries, which carried sample barcodes and UMIs. TCRdb re-analysed the 5' RACE reads in MiXCR, keeping a single row per CDR3 protein. The sample has 300,000 to 350,000 distinct CDR3 sequences, around an eighth seen once; the top ten hold approximately 22%. Study-level results: Clones that contracted from day 15 to 85 had balanced CD4/CD8; later expanders were CD4+ biased.

A note on this clonotype: As yet, its antigen is unknown.

This chain joins TRBV5-1 and TRBJ2-2; 7 nucleotides match TRBD1. This sequence originates from a man in his late teens or twenties who had mild COVID-19 (a few samples of this study predate the infection). Cell type and time point are not known. Material for sequencing was PBMCs or a T cell subset sorted from them (not recorded which). The CDR3 nucleotides read TGCGCCAGCAGCTTGGTGACAGGGAGCACCGGGGAGCTGTTTTTT. It is translated as CASSLVTGSTGELFF.